The 5 T cell receptor beta chains in this list originate from one sample, sequenced in a study of cytomegalovirus exposure and HLA in healthy donors. The method was immunoSEQ multiplex PCR; TCRdb's version includes in-frame clones alone and lacks a portion of them. The table lists over 100,000 clones, around nine tenths of them singletons. Material: PBMCs. Receptor source: a woman under 30 in good health and CMV-seronegative.

The chain uses TRBV19 and TRBJ2-7, with D possibly TRBD1 on 7 matching bases. Trimming removed 7 bases from V and 0 bases from J, with 13 bases in between. This CDR3 has 14 amino acids. Germline values: CDR1 LNHDA, CDR2 SQIVND (reference sequence). This CDR3 reads CASKAGGHSYEQYF. In DNA form, the CDR3 reads TGTGCCAGTAAAGCAGGGGGGCACTCCTACGAGCAGTACTTC.

J is TRBJ2-2 and V is TRBV6-6; 12 nucleotides match TRBD1. J gave up 7 bases and V 3 bases, and 3 bases lay outside the gene matches. CDR3 length: 15 residues. Germline V gene sequence: CDR1 MNHNY, CDR2 SVGAGI (reference sequence). CDR3 amino acids: CASSYGTGGGGELFF. The DNA of the CDR3 is TGTGCCAGCAGTTATGGGACAGGGGGCGGCGGGGAGCTGTTTTTT.

This chain connects TRBV28 to TRBJ2-1; D is possibly TRBD2 (6 bases). Germline V CDR1 and CDR2: MDHEN, SYDVKM. The length of the CDR3 is 13 residues. The ends were cut back, 3 bases at V and 4 bases at J, with 7 bases in the middle. CDR3 nucleotides: TGTGCCAGCAGTTTTAGCGGTTACAATGAGCAGTTCTTC. Translation gives CASSFSGYNEQFF.

This chain uses TRBV5-1 with TRBJ2-2; D gene ambiguous. Germline-derived CDR1 and CDR2 are SGHRS and YFSETQ. The CDR3 spans 14 residues. Trimming shortened V by 1 base and J by 2 bases, and 6 bases separated the two germline ends. The CDR3 sequence is CASSLIGNTGELFF. The CDR3 DNA sequence: TGCGCCAGCAGCTTGATCGGTAACACCGGGGAGCTGTTTTTT.

The sample holds a few counts of this clone. This rearrangement joins TRBV27 to TRBJ2-7, with TRBD1 identical over 8 bases. The CDR3 contains 13 residues. CDR1 is MNHEY and CDR2 is SMNVEV in the germline V gene (reference sequence). V lost 2 bases to trimming and J lost 3 bases; unmatched junction nucleotides: 0. CDR3 protein: CASSLGTGYEQYF. DNA for the CDR3: TGTGCCAGCAGTTTAGGGACAGGCTACGAGCAGTACTTC.